This is a list of T cell receptor beta chains from one sample in a study of blood T cell repertoires in COVID-19. Profiled with immunoSEQ multiplex PCR; TCRdb holds only in-frame clones, not every one. Among a few hundred thousand clones listed, more than 70% were seen once. Sequenced input: peripheral blood. These receptors were obtained from a woman between 25 and 40 years old who had recovered from COVID-19. Both conserved end residues are trimmed from each CDR3.

j_call v_call cdr3_aa
TRBJ2-1 TRBV5-4 ASSPGTGSFNEQF
TRBJ1-5 TRBV6-5 ASYGQGGQPQH
TRBJ1-2 TRBV29-1 SVENRGNHGYT
TRBJ1-6 TRBV10-3 AISDGGGNSPLH
TRBJ1-1 TRBV6-5 ASRPAGNTEAF
TRBJ1-1 TRBV18 ASSPRGQGEAF
TRBJ1-1 TRBV19 ASCLGAWGTEAF
TRBJ2-3 TRBV6-5 AARQGGDTDTQY
TRBJ1-2 TRBV28 ASSSPAGTGDWYGYT
TRBJ1-1 TRBV6-5 ASSYSALNTEAF